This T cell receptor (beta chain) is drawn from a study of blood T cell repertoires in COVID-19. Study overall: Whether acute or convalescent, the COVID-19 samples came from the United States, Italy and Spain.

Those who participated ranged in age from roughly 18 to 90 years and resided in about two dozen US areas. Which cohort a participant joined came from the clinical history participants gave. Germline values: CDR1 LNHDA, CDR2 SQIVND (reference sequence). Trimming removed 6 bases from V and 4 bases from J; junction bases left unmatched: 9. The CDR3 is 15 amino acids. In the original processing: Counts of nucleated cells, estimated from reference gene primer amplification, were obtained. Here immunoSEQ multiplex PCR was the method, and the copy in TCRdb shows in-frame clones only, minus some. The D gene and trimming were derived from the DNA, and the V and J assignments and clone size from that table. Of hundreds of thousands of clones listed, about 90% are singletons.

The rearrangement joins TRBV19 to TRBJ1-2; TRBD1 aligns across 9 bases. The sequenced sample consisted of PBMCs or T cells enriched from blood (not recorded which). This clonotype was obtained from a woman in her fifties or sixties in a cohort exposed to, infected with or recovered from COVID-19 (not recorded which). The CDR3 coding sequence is TGTGCCAGTAGGATCGGGACAGGGTATTTCTATGGCTACACCTTC. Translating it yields CASRIGTGYFYGYTF.